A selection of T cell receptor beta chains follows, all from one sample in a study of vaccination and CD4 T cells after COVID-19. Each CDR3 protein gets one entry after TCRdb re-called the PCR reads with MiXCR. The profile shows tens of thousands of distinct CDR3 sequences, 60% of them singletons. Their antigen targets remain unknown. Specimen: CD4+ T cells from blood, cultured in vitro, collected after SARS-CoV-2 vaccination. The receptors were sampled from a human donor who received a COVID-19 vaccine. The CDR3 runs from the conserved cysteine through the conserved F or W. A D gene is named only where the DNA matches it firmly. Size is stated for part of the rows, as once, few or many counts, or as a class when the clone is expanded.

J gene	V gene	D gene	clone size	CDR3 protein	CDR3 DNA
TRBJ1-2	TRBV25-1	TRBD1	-	CASSATGAYGYTF	TGTGCCAGCAGTGCGACAGGGGCCTATGGCTACACCTTC
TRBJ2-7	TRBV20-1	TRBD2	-	CSARVIAGGYYEQYF	TGCAGTGCTAGGGTCATAGCGGGGGGTTACTACGAGCAGTACTTC
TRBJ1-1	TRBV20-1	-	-	CSASPPTEAFF	TGCAGTGCTAGCCCTCCCACTGAAGCTTTCTTT
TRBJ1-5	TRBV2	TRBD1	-	CASRENRGRQPQHF	TGTGCCAGCAGGGAAAACAGGGGGCGCCAGCCCCAGCATTTT
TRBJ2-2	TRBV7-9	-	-	CASSTPVGAAGELFF	TGTGCCAGCAGCACCCCGGTGGGGGCGGCCGGGGAGCTGTTTTTT
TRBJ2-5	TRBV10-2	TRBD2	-	CASKLAGGGETQYF	TGCGCCAGCAAACTAGCGGGGGGCGGGGAGACCCAGTACTTC
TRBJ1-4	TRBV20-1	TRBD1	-	CSAHGTDNEKLFF	TGCAGTGCCCATGGGACAGACAATGAAAAACTGTTTTTT
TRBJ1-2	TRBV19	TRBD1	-	CASRTGDYGYTF	TGTGCCAGTAGGACAGGGGACTATGGCTACACCTTC
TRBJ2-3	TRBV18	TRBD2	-	CASSPRSGGDTDTQYF	TGTGCCAGCTCACCCCGTAGCGGGGGGGACACAGATACGCAGTATTTT
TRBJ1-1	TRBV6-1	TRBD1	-	CASSRDREWNTEAFF	TGTGCCAGCAGCCGGGACAGGGAATGGAACACTGAAGCTTTCTTT
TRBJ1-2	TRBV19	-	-	CASSPTGRAQTGYTF	TGTGCCAGTAGCCCAACCGGACGGGCCCAGACTGGCTACACCTTC
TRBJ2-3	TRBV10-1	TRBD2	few	CASSDPRGGNTDTQYF	TGCGCCAGCAGTGATCCGCGCGGGGGGAACACAGATACGCAGTATTTT
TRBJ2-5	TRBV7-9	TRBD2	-	CASSLAVLRGGPPQETQYF	TGTGCCAGCAGCTTAGCCGTATTGCGGGGGGGCCCCCCGCAAGAGACCCAGTACTTC
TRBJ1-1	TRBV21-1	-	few	CASSKVPPPTGGDETLNTEAFF	TGTGCCAGCAGCAAAGTGCCCCCCCCCACAGGGGGCGATGAAACCTTGAACACTGAAGCTTTCTTT
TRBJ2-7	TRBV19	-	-	CASSIGTSYEQYF	TGTGCCAGTAGTATTGGCACATCCTACGAGCAGTACTTC
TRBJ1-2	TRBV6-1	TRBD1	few	CASRGTAYGYTF	TGTGCCAGCAGGGGGACAGCCTATGGCTACACCTTC
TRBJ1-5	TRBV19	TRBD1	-	CASSIGTGHTGNQPQHF	TGTGCCAGTAGTATAGGGACAGGCCATACTGGCAATCAGCCCCAGCATTTT
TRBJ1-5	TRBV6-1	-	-	CASRGEGGFRNQPQHF	TGTGCCAGCAGGGGAGAGGGGGGGTTTCGCAATCAGCCCCAGCATTTT